At least ten counts were recorded for the clone carrying this TCR beta chain. What it binds is not known. Regions amplified from RNA transcripts were the TCR beta CDR3 regions. Carried out on the TCR CDR3, a first-round RT-PCR used the HTBI primer set. MiXCR, run by TCRdb on the multiplex PCR reads, gives a single entry per CDR3 protein. The sample carries fewer than 400,000 distinct CDR3 sequences, approximately 14% recorded once. This entry belongs to a study of T cells in Graves' hyperthyroidism and ophthalmopathy. Study-wide context: Before any treatment, at initial diagnosis, peripheral blood was collected.

The CDR3 loop spans 15 amino acids. Germline-derived CDR1 and CDR2 are GTSNPN and SVGIG (reference sequence). The V gene lost 4 bases and the J gene lost 4 bases, with 14 bases spanning the gap. Study-wide findings and caveats: By a 13 V-J model, ophthalmopathy was set apart from stable hyperthyroidism. Also found in blood were most expanded thyroid clonotypes above 0.001. Before onset, by a median of around 6.1 months, the model predicted ophthalmopathy.

This sequence originates from a woman aged 18-29 years with Graves' hyperthyroidism that later progressed to Graves' ophthalmopathy. This chain links TRBV30 with TRBJ2-6; D gene unclear. Sequences were obtained from blood. The CDR3 DNA reads as TGTGCCTGGACCTGGCGGAGACCCGGGGCCAACGTCCTGACTTTC. Translating gives CAWTWRRPGANVLTF.